The 12 T cell receptor beta chains listed next were all sequenced from one sample in a study of blood T cell repertoires in COVID-19. Some clones are missing from TCRdb's copy, which holds only in-frame ones; the method was immunoSEQ multiplex PCR. The profile shows 260,000 or so clones, 85% to 90% of them singletons. The sequenced sample was PBMCs or T cells enriched from blood (not recorded which). The receptors were sampled from a man aged 18 to 30 who had recovered from COVID-19.

V usage is TRBV11-2 and J usage is TRBJ2-1; 8 bases fit TRBD2. CDR1 SGHAT and CDR2 FQNNGV come from the germline V gene. This CDR3 is built from 16 residues. The V gene end was trimmed by 5 bases and the J gene end by 0 bases; junction bases not matched to a gene: 6. The CDR3: CASSPPGGDSYNEQFF. The CDR3 DNA reads TGTGCCAGCAGCCCACCGGGGGGGGACTCCTACAATGAGCAGTTCTTC.

The gene calls are TRBV7-9 and TRBJ1-1, with a tentative D call TRBD1 (5 bases). The CDR3 length is 16 residues. Germline CDR1 is SEHNR and CDR2 is FQNEAQ (reference sequence). Trimming removed 1 base at V and 1 base at J, with 13 bases between. The CDR3 here is CASSLERGWKNTEAFF. CDR3 sequence (DNA): TGTGCCAGCAGCTTAGAACGGGGGTGGAAGAACACTGAAGCTTTCTTT.

This chain joins TRBV2 and TRBJ2-5; D not resolved. Trimming took off 4 bases at V and 4 bases at J, with 7 bases between the two ends. Looked up from germline, CDR1 is SNHLY and CDR2 is FYNNEI. The length of the CDR3 is 12 residues. In DNA, the CDR3 is TGTGCCAGCAGTGTGAGAAGAGAGACCCAGTACTTC. Translated: CASSVRRETQYF.

This clone has only one observation. This chain joins TRBV3-1 (or the pseudogene TRBV3-2) and TRBJ2-2; TRBD2 aligns across 10 bases. The V gene's germline CDR1 is LGHDT and CDR2 YNNKEL (reference sequence). This CDR3 spans 15 amino acids. The J segment lost 7 bases and the V segment lost 6 bases, leaving 8 bases of the junction unmatched. The CDR3 DNA follows: TGTGCCAGCAGGCTTAGCGGGAGGATGGACGGGGAGCTGTTTTTT. It codes for CASRLSGRMDGELFF.

The chain links TRBV7-9 to TRBJ2-3; 8 positions match TRBD2. The CDR3 covers 16 residues. From germline, CDR1 is SEHNR and CDR2 FQNEAQ (reference sequence). The junction had 14 bases not matched to a gene; V was cut back by 4 bases and J by 8 bases. The DNA for the CDR3 is TGTGCCAGCAGCTCCCTTCCGGGACGGGAGGGAGGTACGCAGTATTTT. This encodes CASSSLPGREGGTQYF.

The chain uses TRBV3-1 (or the pseudogene TRBV3-2) and TRBJ2-1, with TRBD2 matching over 8 bases. The junction had 9 bases not matched to a gene; V was cut back by 1 base and J by 4 bases. The germline gives CDR1 LGHDT, CDR2 YNNKEL (reference sequence). The length of the CDR3 is 17 residues. Written as DNA, the CDR3 is TGTGCCAGCAGCCAAGGAGAGCGGGGGAGGGGATACAATGAGCAGTTCTTC. This codes for CASSQGERGRGYNEQFF.

The chain employs TRBV2 and TRBJ1-5, with a weak D call TRBD1 (6 bases). Germline CDR1 reads SNHLY; CDR2 reads FYNNEI. This CDR3 is built from 15 residues. Trimming left V 5 bases short and J 1 base short, with 12 bases between. CDR3 sequence (DNA): TGTGCCAGCAGTCACGGGACAACCAGCAATCAGCCCCAGCATTTT. It is translated as CASSHGTTSNQPQHF.

As concerns this clone: This same CDR3 is encoded by further DNA sequences in the sample. V gene TRBV5-1 combines with J gene TRBJ2-1, with D maybe TRBD2 (7 bases). The CDR3 contains 15 residues. Deletions cut 0 bases from V and 2 bases from J, with 9 bases between. Germline V gene lookup returns CDR1 SGHRS and CDR2 YFSETQ. The CDR3 spells CASSLGGGAYNEQFF. The CDR3, as DNA: TGCGCCAGCAGCTTGGGCGGGGGCGCCTACAATGAGCAGTTCTTC.

This clone was recorded once. One junction end disagrees with the germline gene, perhaps due to a read error. The chain combines TRBV7-7 with TRBJ2-2, with 12 nucleotides matching TRBD2. The CDR3 contains 15 residues. The germline V gene encodes CDR1 SSHAT and CDR2 FNYEAQ (reference sequence). The CDR3 protein is CASSPQTSGGGELFF. The CDR3 coding sequence is TGTGCTAGCAGCCCACAGACTAGCGGGGGCGGGGAGCTGTTTTTT.

The table lists this clone with a count of one. This sequence joins TRBV5-5 and TRBJ1-6; 8 bases are shared with TRBD1. The germline gives CDR1 SGHKS, CDR2 YYEKEE (reference sequence). The junction had 9 bases not matched to a gene; V was cut back by 2 bases and J by 5 bases. The CDR3 is 17 amino acids. CDR3 in amino acids: CASSFQGASYHNSPLHF. The CDR3 DNA sequence: TGTGCCAGCAGCTTCCAGGGGGCCTCATACCATAATTCACCCCTCCACTTT.

The genes are TRBV30 and TRBJ2-7, with a tentative D call TRBD1 (6 bases). The germline V and J ends were trimmed by 2 bases and 7 bases, with 18 bases remaining between them. Germline-derived CDR1 and CDR2 are GTSNPN and SVGIG (reference sequence). The CDR3 is 14 amino acids. CDR3: CAWSRVTIGGEQYF. CDR3 in DNA: TGTGCCTGGAGTCGGGTTACTATAGGGGGAGAGCAGTACTTC. Supplemented by reference TRBV30 and TRBJ2-7, the full variable domain reads SQTIHQWPATLVQPVGSPLSLECTVEGTSNPNLYWYRQAAGRGLQLLFYSVGIGQISSEVPQNLSASRPQDRQFILSSKKLLLSDSGFYLCAWSRVTIGGEQYFGPGTRLTVT.

This clone was detected only a few times. Written as DNA, the CDR3 is TGTGCCAGCAGTTCGCCGGACAGGGGGCTAGAGGGCTACACCTTC. Its translation is CASSSPDRGLEGYTF. The rearrangement links TRBV6-5 to TRBJ1-2; 11 bases are shared with TRBD1. Germline-derived CDR1 and CDR2 are MNHEY and SVGAGI. V shed 4 bases and J 8 bases; nucleotides not matched to a gene: 9. The length of the CDR3 is 15 residues.